This TCR beta chain was recovered during a study of human thymus T cells. Study-wide findings and caveats: Seemingly biased V and J gene usage marked thymic and blood repertoires. Related research has reported that thymic repertoires overlap highly among unrelated individuals.

V shed 3 bases and J shed 5 bases, with 14 bases lying between them. There are 15 residues in the CDR3. Germline CDR1 reads MDHEN; CDR2 reads SYDVKM. As to this clone: The antigen is unknown.

Using immunoSEQ multiplex PCR, the repertoire was profiled, and TCRdb retains in-frame clones only, with some absent. The sample has under 150,000 clones, around 94% seen once. Thymus tissue was removed during corrective cardiac surgery. Having corrective surgery for congenital heart defects, healthy Finnish infants were the ones who donated. This sequence was found in a boy less than two years old with a congenital heart defect but otherwise immunologically healthy. The chain has TRBV28 and TRBJ1-5, with D possibly being TRBD1 (6 bases). Sequencing input: thymus tissue. The CDR3 protein is CASSLAGGGDQPQHF. The CDR3 DNA sequence: TGTGCCAGCAGTTTGGCGGGGGGGGGCGATCAGCCCCAGCATTTT.